Shown below are 8 T cell receptor beta chains from a single sample sequenced in a study of T cells in localized non-small cell lung cancer. Clones were read by immunoSEQ multiplex PCR, and TCRdb kept only the in-frame ones, dropping some. The sample includes about 72,000 clones, roughly 81% of them seen just once. Source: peripheral blood, taken before any cancer treatment. The receptors here all came from a female donor aged 60 or older with stage I lung adenocarcinoma.

The CDR3 DNA follows: TGTGCCAGCACCGAATGGGGACAGCGGAACACCGGGGAGCTGTTTTTT. Protein sequence: CASTEWGQRNTGELFF. The chain carries TRBV21-1 and TRBJ2-2; the table names TRBD1, a call not compared with the DNA. TRBV21-1 constitutes a pseudogene. The CDR3 runs to 16 residues.

The count of this clone is one. The chain links TRBV15 to TRBJ2-1; TRBD2 might be the D (7 bases). V was cut by 6 bases and J by 3 bases, with 12 bases left in between. The germline gives CDR1 LNHNV, CDR2 YYDKDF (reference sequence). This CDR3 is 14 amino acids long. CDR3 protein: CATRTGGVYNEQFF. Here the CDR3 DNA reads TGTGCCACCAGAACGGGGGGCGTCTACAATGAGCAGTTCTTC.

This clone was observed a handful of times. This chain joins TRBV27 and TRBJ1-2; D gene uncertain. V was pared by 5 bases and J by 4 bases, with 11 bases between. CDR1 and CDR2 (germline): MNHEY, SMNVEV (reference sequence). The CDR3 runs 13 residues. CDR3 amino acids: CASSRAVFYGYTF. The CDR3 DNA is TGTGCCAGCAGTCGAGCGGTTTTCTATGGCTACACCTTC.

The chain has TRBV30 and TRBJ2-7, with D unclear. V was cut by 3 bases and J by 6 bases, with 12 bases left in between. The CDR3 length is 12 residues. Germline V gene lookup returns CDR1 GTSNPN and CDR2 SVGIG (reference sequence). The chain's CDR3 is CAWRPRLLEQYF. The CDR3 DNA follows: TGTGCCTGGAGACCTCGTTTACTCGAGCAGTACTTC.

The rearrangement links TRBV30 to TRBJ2-3; 8 bases fit TRBD2. The CDR3 loop spans 15 amino acids. Germline CDR1 GTSNPN, CDR2 SVGIG (reference sequence). V lost 8 bases to trimming and J lost 3 bases; unmatched junction nucleotides: 13. The CDR3 DNA reads TGTGCCCGCAGGAGAATAAGCGGGAGTACAGATACGCAGTATTTT. This gives the protein CARRRISGSTDTQYF.

The J gene is TRBJ1-2, the V gene TRBV7-3; D is unclear. The CDR3 length is 16 residues. Germline CDR1 reads SGHTA; CDR2 reads FQGTGA. Trimming stripped 1 base from V and 0 bases from J, with 12 bases between. CDR3 sequence (DNA): TGTGCCAGCAGCTTAAGACCCTCGACCTCTAACTATGGCTACACCTTC. This sequence encodes CASSLRPSTSNYGYTF.

V is TRBV7-9 and J is TRBJ1-2; 7 nucleotides align to TRBD1. Trimming took 4 bases from V and 11 from J; bases not matched to a gene: 10. Per the germline V gene, CDR1 is SEHNR and CDR2 is FQNEAQ (reference sequence). This CDR3 contains 13 residues. In DNA, the CDR3 is TGTGCCAGCAGCTCCACCAACAGGGGATTGTACACCTTC. This encodes CASSSTNRGLYTF.

V and J are TRBV6-5 and TRBJ1-1; D gene uncertain. This CDR3 is 11 amino acids long. The V end lost 8 bases, the J end lost 0 bases, and 4 bases lay between the germline ends. Germline loops: CDR1 MNHEY, CDR2 SVGAGI. CDR3 sequence: CASAMNTEAFF. Written as DNA, the CDR3 is TGTGCCAGCGCTATGAACACTGAAGCTTTCTTT.